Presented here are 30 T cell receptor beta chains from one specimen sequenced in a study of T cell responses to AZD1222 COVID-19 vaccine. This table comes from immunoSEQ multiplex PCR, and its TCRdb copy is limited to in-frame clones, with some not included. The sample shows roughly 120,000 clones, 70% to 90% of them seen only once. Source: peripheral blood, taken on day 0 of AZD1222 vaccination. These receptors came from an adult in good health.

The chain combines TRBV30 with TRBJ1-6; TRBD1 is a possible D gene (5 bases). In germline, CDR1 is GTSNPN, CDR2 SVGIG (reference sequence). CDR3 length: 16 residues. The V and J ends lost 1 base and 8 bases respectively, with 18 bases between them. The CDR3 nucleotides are TGTGCCTGGAGTGGGGGCCGGCAGGCGACGCATTCACCCCTCCACTTT. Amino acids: CAWSGGRQATHSPLHF.

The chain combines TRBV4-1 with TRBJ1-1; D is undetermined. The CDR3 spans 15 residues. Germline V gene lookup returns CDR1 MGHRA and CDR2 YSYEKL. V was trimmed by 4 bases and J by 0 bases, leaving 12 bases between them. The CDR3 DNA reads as TGCGCCAGCAGCCCATCGGCCCTGATGAACACTGAAGCTTTCTTT. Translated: CASSPSALMNTEAFF.

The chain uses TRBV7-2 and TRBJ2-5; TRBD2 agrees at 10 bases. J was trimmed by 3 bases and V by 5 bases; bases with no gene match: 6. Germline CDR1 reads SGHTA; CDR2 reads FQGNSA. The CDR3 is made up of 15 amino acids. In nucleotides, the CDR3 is TGTGCCAGCAGCCCAGTAGCGGGGGGAAAAGAGACCCAGTACTTC. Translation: CASSPVAGGKETQYF.

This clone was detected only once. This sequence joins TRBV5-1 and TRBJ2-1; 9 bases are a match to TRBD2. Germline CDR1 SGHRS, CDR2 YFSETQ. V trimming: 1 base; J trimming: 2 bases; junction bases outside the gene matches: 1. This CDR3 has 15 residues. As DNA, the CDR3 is TGCGCCAGCAGCTTGCCTAGCGGGACCTACAATGAGCAGTTCTTC. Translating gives CASSLPSGTYNEQFF.

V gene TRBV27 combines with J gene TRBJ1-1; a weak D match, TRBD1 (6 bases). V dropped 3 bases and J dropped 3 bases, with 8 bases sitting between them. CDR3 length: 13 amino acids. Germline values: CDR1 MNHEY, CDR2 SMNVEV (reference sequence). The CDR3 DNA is TGTGCCAGCAGTTTTAACAGGGACACTGAAGCTTTCTTT. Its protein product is CASSFNRDTEAFF.

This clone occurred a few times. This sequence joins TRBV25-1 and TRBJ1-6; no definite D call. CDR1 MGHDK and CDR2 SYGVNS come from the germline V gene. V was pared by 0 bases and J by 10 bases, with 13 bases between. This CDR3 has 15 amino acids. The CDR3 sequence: CASSEYGDGYSPLHF. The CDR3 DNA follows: TGTGCCAGCAGTGAATACGGGGATGGGTACTCACCCCTCCACTTT.

The CDR3 DNA is TGTGCCAGCAGAGCAGCAGGGGGGGCCGGGTATGGCGGCTACACCTTC. Translated: CASRAAGGAGYGGYTF. The rearrangement links TRBV7-2 to TRBJ1-2, with 7 bases fitting TRBD1. The CDR3 spans 16 residues. Trimming cost V 6 bases and J 8 bases; bases outside gene matches: 18. Per germline, CDR1 SGHTA and CDR2 FQGNSA.

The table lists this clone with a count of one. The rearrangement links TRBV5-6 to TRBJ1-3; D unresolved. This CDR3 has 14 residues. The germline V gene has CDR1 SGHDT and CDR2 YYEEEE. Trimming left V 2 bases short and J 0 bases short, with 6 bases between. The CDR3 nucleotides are TGTGCCAGCAGCTTCTTTAACTCTGGAAACACCATATATTTT. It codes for CASSFFNSGNTIYF.

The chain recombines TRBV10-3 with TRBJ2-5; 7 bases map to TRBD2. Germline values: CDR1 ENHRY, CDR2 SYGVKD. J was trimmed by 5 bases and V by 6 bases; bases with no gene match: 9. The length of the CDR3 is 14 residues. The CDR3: CAIRNTIGGETQYF. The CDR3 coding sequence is TGTGCCATCAGGAACACGATCGGGGGGGAGACCCAGTACTTC.

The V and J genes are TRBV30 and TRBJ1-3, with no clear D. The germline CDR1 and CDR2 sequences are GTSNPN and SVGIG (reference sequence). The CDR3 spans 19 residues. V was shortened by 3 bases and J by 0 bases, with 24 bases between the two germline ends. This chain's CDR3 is CAWRYQPPRAHISGNTIYF. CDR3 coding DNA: TGTGCCTGGAGATACCAACCCCCGAGAGCGCATATCTCTGGAAACACCATATATTTT.

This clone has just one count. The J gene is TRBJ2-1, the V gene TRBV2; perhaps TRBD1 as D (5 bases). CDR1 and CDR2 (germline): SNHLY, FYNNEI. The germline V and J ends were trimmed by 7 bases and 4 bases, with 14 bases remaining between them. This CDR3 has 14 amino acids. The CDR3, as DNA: TGTGCCAGCAAGGGGCGCCTCCTGTACAATGAGCAGTTCTTC. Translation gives CASKGRLLYNEQFF.

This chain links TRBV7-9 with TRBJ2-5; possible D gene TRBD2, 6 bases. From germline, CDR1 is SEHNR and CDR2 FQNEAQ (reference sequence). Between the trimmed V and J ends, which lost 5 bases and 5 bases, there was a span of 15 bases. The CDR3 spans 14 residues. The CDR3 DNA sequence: TGTGCCAGCAGCCGGGGGACGGAGCGGGAGACCCAGTACTTC. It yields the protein CASSRGTERETQYF.

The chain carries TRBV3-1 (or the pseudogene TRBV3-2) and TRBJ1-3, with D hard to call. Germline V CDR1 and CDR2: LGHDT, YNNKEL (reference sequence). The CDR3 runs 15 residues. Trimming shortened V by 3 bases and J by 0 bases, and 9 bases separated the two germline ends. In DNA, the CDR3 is TGTGCCAGCAGCCAGCAGGCACACTCTGGAAACACCATATATTTT. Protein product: CASSQQAHSGNTIYF.

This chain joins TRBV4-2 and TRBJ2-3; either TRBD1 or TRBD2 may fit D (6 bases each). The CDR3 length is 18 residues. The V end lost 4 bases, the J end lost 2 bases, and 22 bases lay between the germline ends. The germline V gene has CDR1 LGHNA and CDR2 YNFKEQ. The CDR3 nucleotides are TGTGCCAGCAGCCTCAGGGTAGCCGCGGGGACAACCACAGATACGCAGTATTTT. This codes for CASSLRVAAGTTTDTQYF.

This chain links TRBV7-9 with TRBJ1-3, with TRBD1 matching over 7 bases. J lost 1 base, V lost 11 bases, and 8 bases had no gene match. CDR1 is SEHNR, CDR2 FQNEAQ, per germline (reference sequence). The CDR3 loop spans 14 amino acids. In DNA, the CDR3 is TGTGCCGCGGATGACAGGGCGTCTGGAAACACCATATATTTT. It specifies CAADDRASGNTIYF.

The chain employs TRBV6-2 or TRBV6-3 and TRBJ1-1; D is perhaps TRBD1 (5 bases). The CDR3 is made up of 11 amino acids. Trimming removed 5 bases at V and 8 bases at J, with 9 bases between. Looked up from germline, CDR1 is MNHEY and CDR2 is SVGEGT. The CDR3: CASSRGQEAFF. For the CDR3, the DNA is TGTGCCAGCAGTCGGGGCCAGGAAGCTTTCTTT.

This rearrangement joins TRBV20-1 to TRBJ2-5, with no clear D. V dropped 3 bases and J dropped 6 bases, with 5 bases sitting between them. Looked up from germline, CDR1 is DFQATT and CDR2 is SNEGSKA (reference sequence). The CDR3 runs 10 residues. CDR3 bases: TGCAGTGCTAGTATACAGACCCAGTACTTC. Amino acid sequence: CSASIQTQYF.

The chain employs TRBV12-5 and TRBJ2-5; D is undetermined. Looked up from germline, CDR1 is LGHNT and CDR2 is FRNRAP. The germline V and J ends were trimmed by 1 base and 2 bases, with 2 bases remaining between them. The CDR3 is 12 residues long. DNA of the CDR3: TGTGCTAGTGGTTTGGAACAAGAGACCCAGTACTTC. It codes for CASGLEQETQYF.

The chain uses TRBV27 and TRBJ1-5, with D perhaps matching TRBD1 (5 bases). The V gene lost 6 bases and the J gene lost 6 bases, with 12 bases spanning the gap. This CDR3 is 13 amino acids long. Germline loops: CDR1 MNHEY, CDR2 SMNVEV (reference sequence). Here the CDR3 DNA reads TGTGCCAGCAGCAGGGATTTCGGTCAGCCCCAGCATTTT. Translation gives CASSRDFGQPQHF.

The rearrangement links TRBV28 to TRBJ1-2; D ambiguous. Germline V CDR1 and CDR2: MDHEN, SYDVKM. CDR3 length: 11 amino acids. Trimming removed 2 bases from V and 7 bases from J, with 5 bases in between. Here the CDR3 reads CASSLGFGYTF. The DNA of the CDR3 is TGTGCCAGCAGTTTAGGGTTTGGCTACACCTTC.

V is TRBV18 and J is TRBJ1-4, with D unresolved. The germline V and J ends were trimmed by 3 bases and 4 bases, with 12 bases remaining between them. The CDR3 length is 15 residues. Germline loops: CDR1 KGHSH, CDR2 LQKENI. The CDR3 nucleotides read TGTGCCAGCTCACCCCAGGAAGTTGATAATGAAAAACTGTTTTTT. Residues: CASSPQEVDNEKLFF.

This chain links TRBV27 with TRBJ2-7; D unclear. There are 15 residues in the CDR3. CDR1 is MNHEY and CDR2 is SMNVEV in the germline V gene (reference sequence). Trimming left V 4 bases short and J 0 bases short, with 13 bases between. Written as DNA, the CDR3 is TGTGCCAGCAGTTATAGCCAATCGAGCTCCTACGAGCAGTACTTC. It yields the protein CASSYSQSSSYEQYF.

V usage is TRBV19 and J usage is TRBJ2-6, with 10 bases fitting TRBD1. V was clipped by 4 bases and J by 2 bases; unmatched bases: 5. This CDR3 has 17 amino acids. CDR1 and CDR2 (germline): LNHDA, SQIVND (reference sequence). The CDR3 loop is CASSKGTGAAGANVLTF. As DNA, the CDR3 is TGTGCCAGTAGTAAAGGGACAGGGGCTGCTGGGGCCAACGTCCTGACTTTC. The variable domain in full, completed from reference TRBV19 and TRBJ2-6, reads DGGITQSPKYLFRKEGQNVTLSCEQNLNHDAMYWYRQDPGQGLRLIYYSQIVNDFQKGDIAEGYSVSREKKESFPLTVTSAQKNPTAFYLCASSKGTGAAGANVLTFGAGSRLTVL.

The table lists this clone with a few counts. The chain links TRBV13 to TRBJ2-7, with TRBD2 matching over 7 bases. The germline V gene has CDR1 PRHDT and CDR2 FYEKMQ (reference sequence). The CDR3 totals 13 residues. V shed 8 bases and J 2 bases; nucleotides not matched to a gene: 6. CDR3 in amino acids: CASSQGGAYEQYF. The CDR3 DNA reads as TGTGCCAGCTCCCAGGGAGGGGCCTACGAGCAGTACTTC.

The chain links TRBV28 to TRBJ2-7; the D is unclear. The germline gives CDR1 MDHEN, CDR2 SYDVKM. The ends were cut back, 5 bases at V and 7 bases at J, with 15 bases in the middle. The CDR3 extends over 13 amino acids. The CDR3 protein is CASSPGPPGEQYF. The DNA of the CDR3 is TGTGCCAGCAGTCCTGGACCGCCCGGGGAGCAGTACTTC. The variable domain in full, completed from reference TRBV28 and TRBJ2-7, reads DVKVTQSSRYLVKRTGEKVFLECVQDMDHENMFWYRQDPGLGLRLIYFSYDVKMKEKGDIPEGYSVSREKKERFSLILESASTNQTSMYLCASSPGPPGEQYFGPGTRLTVT.

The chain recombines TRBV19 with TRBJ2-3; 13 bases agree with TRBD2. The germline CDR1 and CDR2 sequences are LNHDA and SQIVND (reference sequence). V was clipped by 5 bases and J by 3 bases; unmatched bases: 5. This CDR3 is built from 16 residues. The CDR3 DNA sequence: TGTGCCAGTAGTCCTAGACTAGCGGGAGGAACAGATACGCAGTATTTT. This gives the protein CASSPRLAGGTDTQYF.

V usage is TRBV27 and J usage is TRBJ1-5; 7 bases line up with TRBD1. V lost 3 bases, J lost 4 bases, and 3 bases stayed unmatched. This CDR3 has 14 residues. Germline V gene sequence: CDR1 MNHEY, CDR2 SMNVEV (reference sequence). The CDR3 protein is CASSLGTANQPQHF. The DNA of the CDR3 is TGTGCCAGCAGTTTGGGGACAGCAAATCAGCCCCAGCATTTT.

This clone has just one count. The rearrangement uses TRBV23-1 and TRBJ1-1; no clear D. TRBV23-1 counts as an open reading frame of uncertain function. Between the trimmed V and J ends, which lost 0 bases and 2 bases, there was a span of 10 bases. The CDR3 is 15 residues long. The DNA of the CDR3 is TGCGCCAGCAGTCAATCAAGAGGGTCCAACACTGAAGCTTTCTTT. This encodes CASSQSRGSNTEAFF.

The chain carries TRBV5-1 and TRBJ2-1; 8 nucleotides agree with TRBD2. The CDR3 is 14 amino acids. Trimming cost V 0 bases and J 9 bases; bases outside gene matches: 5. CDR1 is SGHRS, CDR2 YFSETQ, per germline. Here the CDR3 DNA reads TGCGCCAGCAGCTTGGGAGACGGGAGGGGTGAGCAGTTCTTC. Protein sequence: CASSLGDGRGEQFF.

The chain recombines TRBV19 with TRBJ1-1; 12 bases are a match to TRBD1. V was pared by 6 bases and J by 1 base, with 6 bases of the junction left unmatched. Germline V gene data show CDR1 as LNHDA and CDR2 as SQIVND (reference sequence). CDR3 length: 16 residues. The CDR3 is CASRTGTGGGNTEAFF. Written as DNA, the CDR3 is TGTGCCAGTAGAACCGGGACAGGGGGCGGGAACACTGAAGCTTTCTTT. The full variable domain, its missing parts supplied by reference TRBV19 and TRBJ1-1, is DGGITQSPKYLFRKEGQNVTLSCEQNLNHDAMYWYRQDPGQGLRLIYYSQIVNDFQKGDIAEGYSVSREKKESFPLTVTSAQKNPTAFYLCASRTGTGGGNTEAFFGQGTRLTVV.